This T cell receptor beta chain derives from a study of cytomegalovirus exposure and HLA in healthy donors. Study results and limitations: Per a prior analysis, the majority of TCR beta V segments were productive roughly 87% or roughly 30% of the time. In a later analysis, several top co-occurrence clusters appeared linked to parvovirus B19, influenza, CMV and Epstein-Barr virus.

The CDR3 has 13 residues. In germline, CDR1 is MNHNS, CDR2 SASEGT. The V and J ends lost 4 bases and 6 bases respectively, with 13 bases between them. This clone was seen a few times. Its cognate antigen is unknown. Vbeta (60) and Jbeta (13) primers were used in the PCR. The table came from immunoSEQ multiplex PCR; TCRdb's copy has only in-frame clones and leaves some out. The table lists 150,000 or so clones, around 77% of them singletons. The clonotype originates from a woman between 35 and 50 years old in good health and CMV-seronegative. Sequencing was done on a sample of PBMCs. The V call is TRBV6-1, the J call TRBJ2-7, with D tentatively TRBD1 (6 bases). The CDR3 loop is CASSVQGWGEQYF. DNA for the CDR3: TGTGCCAGCAGTGTACAGGGATGGGGCGAGCAGTACTTC.